The clone carrying this TCR beta chain was seen more than once but under ten times. The antigen is not known. Through a sample-barcoded 5' primer and a J-beta primer mix, a second PCR was run for roughly 7 to 11 cycles. TCRdb ran MiXCR on the 5' RACE reads and lists one entry per CDR3 protein. The sample includes around 1,000,000 distinct CDR3 sequences, almost 25% of them seen just once. The data originate from a study of blood T cells in healthy people across ages. Study-wide points: Long-lived donors carried more naive CD4+ cells and greater diversity than aged donors.

This CDR3 is 15 amino acids long. From germline, CDR1 is SGHTA and CDR2 FQGNSA. The same specimen was also included in a second study, on T cells of mothers and their children.

This sequence joins TRBV7-2 and TRBJ2-5; 7 bases map to TRBD1. The end of the DNA fits TRBJ2-1 better, so the J call may be wrong. Sequencing was performed on blood. This clonotype was sampled from a girl aged 2-15 years in good health. CDR3 amino acids: CASSLGGTAFNEQFF. CDR3 nucleotide sequence: TGTGCCAGCAGCTTAGGGGGGACAGCCTTTAATGAGCAGTTCTTC.